This TCR beta chain was obtained from a study of T cell responses to AZD1222 COVID-19 vaccine. Sequenced by immunoSEQ multiplex PCR; TCRdb stores in-frame clones only, minus some. Here the sample spans about 140,000 clones, 88% being singletons. Trimming cost V 4 bases and J 0 bases, with 7 bases left between them. CDR1 and CDR2 (germline): SGHAT, FQNNGV. CDR3 length: 14 residues. J is TRBJ2-4 and V is TRBV11-2; D is undetermined. Specimen: peripheral blood, collected 28 days after the second AZD1222 dose. This receptor was obtained from an adult who received the AZD1222 COVID-19 vaccine. The CDR3 is CASSSILAKNIQYF. CDR3 bases: TGTGCCAGCAGCTCAATCCTAGCCAAAAACATTCAGTACTTC. The whole variable domain, remainder taken from reference TRBV11-2 and TRBJ2-4, is EAGVAQSPRYKIIEKRQSVAFWCNPISGHATLYWYQQILGQGPKLLIQFQNNGVVDDSQLPKDRFSAERLKGVDSTLKIQPAKLEDSAVYLCASSSILAKNIQYFGAGTRLSVL.